This T cell receptor beta chain appears in the sequencing data of a study of OX40 agonist ivuxolimab in advanced cancers. The CDR3 covers 14 residues. Germline V gene sequence: CDR1 SGHTA, CDR2 FQGNSA. Trimming cost V 6 bases and J 4 bases, with 13 bases left between them. The repertoire was sequenced with immunoSEQ multiplex PCR; TCRdb's copy has only in-frame clones and lacks some. The data contain about 100,000 clones, approximately 87% of them singletons. The sequence came from an adult with an advanced solid tumor such as melanoma, head and neck, liver or kidney cancer. Sequencing used CD4+ or CD8+ T cells sorted from blood, obtained in a trial of the OX40 agonist ivuxolimab. V usage is TRBV7-2 and J usage is TRBJ2-1; D call uncertain. The CDR3 loop reads CASSQYGRYNEQFF. As DNA, the CDR3 is TGTGCCAGCAGTCAATACGGAAGGTACAATGAGCAGTTCTTC.